The clone carrying this T cell receptor beta chain appeared a few times. What it binds is unknown. These data originate in a study of T cell repertoires in cytomegalovirus infection. Background on the study: The authors used CMV epitopes that were HLA-C-restricted (recently identified) and HLA-B-restricted (well studied). CMV infection and matching HLA type were both indicated by public TCR beta signatures.

TCRdb independently ran MiXCR on the reads; one entry per CDR3 protein. Of fewer than 650,000 distinct CDR3 sequences in the sample, about 40% were seen once. The V gene's germline CDR1 is SGHTA and CDR2 FQGNSA. The CDR3 is made up of 16 amino acids. The ends were cut back, 3 bases at V and 0 bases at J, with 9 bases in the middle. Study-wide results and caveats: CMV-specific TCR beta clonotypes restricted by HLA-C dominated the ex vivo response.

Sequenced here: cultured PBMCs, sampled from culture after CMV antigen stimulation. The chain joins TRBV7-2 to TRBJ1-6; D unresolved. This receptor was taken from a human donor in good health (CMV status not recorded). Some clones in this sample may be carry-over from other donors' samples. CDR3 loop: CASSFGKSSYNSPLHF. CDR3 nucleotides: TGTGCCAGCAGCTTCGGGAAAAGCTCCTATAATTCACCCCTCCACTTT.